These 23 T cell receptor beta chains share one sample of origin, sequenced in a study of PD-1 blockade in classical Hodgkin lymphoma. Time point defined: cycle 4 day 1 (C4D1), after more than five weeks of nivolumab. No patient escaped relapse after autologous stem cell transplantation, and brentuximab vedotin exposure varied. Clones were read by immunoSEQ multiplex PCR, and TCRdb kept only the in-frame ones, dropping some. This repertoire shows approximately 49,000 clones, about 80% found once; its top ten account for over 15%. The starting material was peripheral blood mononuclear cells (PBMCs), obtained before the fourth cycle of nivolumab. These receptor sequences come from a human donor with classical Hodgkin lymphoma.

The CDR3 loop is CASSQENNEQFF. The DNA of the CDR3 is TGTGCCAGCTCCCAGGAAAACAATGAGCAGTTCTTC. V gene TRBV18 combines with J gene TRBJ2-1, with D unclear. Trimming removed 6 bases from V and 5 bases from J, with 8 bases in between. The V gene's germline CDR1 is KGHSH and CDR2 LQKENI. The CDR3 extends over 12 amino acids.

This clone was counted between two and nine times. The V call is TRBV9, the J call TRBJ1-3; D remains unclear. The CDR3 has 13 amino acids. The V gene's germline CDR1 is SGDLS and CDR2 YYNGEE. V was clipped by 0 bases and J by 4 bases, with 5 bases between them. In DNA, the CDR3 is TGTGCCAGCAGCGTAGACGGCGGAAACACCATATATTTT. Translating it yields CASSVDGGNTIYF.

CDR3 coding DNA: TGTGCCAGCAGCTCGCTAGCGGGGGGGCTTAATGAGCAGTTCTTC. The encoded protein is CASSSLAGGLNEQFF. The chain uses TRBV7-3 and TRBJ2-1; 12 nucleotides line up with TRBD2. V lost 4 bases and J lost 7; bases outside the gene matches: 5. This CDR3 has 15 amino acids. Germline CDR1 SGHTA, CDR2 FQGTGA.

In its sample, this clone was seen once. The genes are TRBV2 and TRBJ2-1, with TRBD2 matching over 7 bases. From germline, CDR1 is SNHLY and CDR2 FYNNEI. The CDR3 runs to 15 residues. With V trimmed by 5 bases and J by 10 bases, 14 bases remained unmatched. The CDR3 is CASSLITIFSGEQFF. In DNA, the CDR3 is TGTGCCAGCAGTCTGATTACGATTTTTAGCGGGGAGCAGTTCTTC.

The CDR3: CASSLGATASGSWQFF. The CDR3 region has the DNA TGTGCCAGCAGCTTAGGGGCAACGGCTAGCGGGAGTTGGCAGTTCTTC. This chain links TRBV7-8 with TRBJ2-1; TRBD2 agrees at 10 bases. Trimming removed 1 base from V and 12 bases from J; junction bases left unmatched: 12. Germline V gives CDR1 SGHVS, CDR2 FQNEAQ. This CDR3 has 16 amino acids.

The chain carries TRBV5-1 and TRBJ2-7; D remains unclear. This CDR3 contains 15 residues. The V gene's germline CDR1 is SGHRS and CDR2 YFSETQ. V gave up 0 bases and J gave up 6 bases, with 16 bases separating them. The CDR3: CASSLVGQPPSEQYF. In DNA, the CDR3 is TGCGCCAGCAGCTTGGTGGGCCAGCCGCCCAGCGAGCAGTACTTC.

V gene TRBV11-3 combines with J gene TRBJ2-7; tentative D call: TRBD2 (5 bases). Per the germline V gene, CDR1 is SGHNT and CDR2 is YENEEA. This CDR3 contains 16 residues. V was clipped by 1 base and J by 0 bases, with 13 bases between them. The CDR3 sequence: CASSLVSGVGSYEQYF. The DNA for the CDR3 is TGTGCCAGCAGCTTAGTAAGCGGAGTGGGCTCCTACGAGCAGTACTTC. Variable domain in full (rest from reference TRBV11-3 and TRBJ2-7): EAGVVQSPRYKIIEKKQPVAFWCNPISGHNTLYWYLQNLGQGPELLIRYENEEAVDDSQLPKDRFSAERLKGVDSTLKIQPAELGDSAVYLCASSLVSGVGSYEQYFGPGTRLTVT.

V and J are TRBV6-1 and TRBJ1-1; D gene unclear. The length of the CDR3 is 13 residues. V gave up 6 bases and J gave up 2 bases, with 10 bases separating them. Per the germline V gene, CDR1 is MNHNS and CDR2 is SASEGT. The CDR3 nucleotides are TGTGCCAGCAGATATACGGGAAACACTGAAGCTTTCTTT. Translation gives CASRYTGNTEAFF.

The chain has TRBV13 and TRBJ1-1; D possibly corresponds to TRBD1 (6 bases). Trimming took 7 bases from V and 1 from J, leaving 13 bases between them. CDR3 size: 14 residues. Looked up from germline, CDR1 is PRHDT and CDR2 is FYEKMQ (reference sequence). The CDR3 nucleotides read TGTGCCAGCACCTTTTCAGGGGCGAACACTGAAGCTTTCTTT. Residues: CASTFSGANTEAFF.

The chain uses TRBV2 and TRBJ1-5; D unclear. V lost 8 bases, J lost 5 bases, and 7 bases lay in between. The germline CDR1 and CDR2 sequences are SNHLY and FYNNEI. The length of the CDR3 is 11 residues. CDR3 bases: TGTGCCAGCCGATCGGATCAGCCCCAGCATTTT. It is translated as CASRSDQPQHF.

The chain employs TRBV2 and TRBJ1-2; D might be TRBD1 (5 bases). Germline-derived CDR1 and CDR2 are SNHLY and FYNNEI. Trimming stripped 0 bases from V and 4 bases from J, with 12 bases between. The CDR3 contains 15 residues. In nucleotides, the CDR3 is TGTGCCAGCAGTGAAGCTCTGTGGGGGGGCTATGGCTACACCTTC. It is translated as CASSEALWGGYGYTF.

The chain links TRBV28 to TRBJ1-2; 10 bases match TRBD1. Trimming cost V 5 bases and J 4 bases; bases outside gene matches: 7. Germline assignment: CDR1 MDHEN and CDR2 SYDVKM. The CDR3 loop spans 15 amino acids. The CDR3 DNA reads TGTGCCAGCAGTACAGGGACAGGGGTGACCTATGGCTACACCTTC. Protein product: CASSTGTGVTYGYTF.

A single count supports this clone. Other DNA variants within this sample encode the same CDR3. The chain has TRBV7-2 and TRBJ1-5; D gene unclear. CDR3 length: 12 residues. The germline V gene has CDR1 SGHTA and CDR2 FQGNSA. With 3 bases removed from V and 6 bases from J, the gap between germline ends came to 6 bases. DNA of the CDR3: TGTGCCAGCAGCTTTCGGGCTCAGCCCCAGCATTTT. This sequence encodes CASSFRAQPQHF.

The V call is TRBV5-4, the J call TRBJ2-7; 8 positions agree with TRBD2. Germline V CDR1 and CDR2: SGHNT, YYREEE (reference sequence). This CDR3 spans 15 amino acids. The V and J ends lost 4 bases and 1 base, in that order; junction bases with no gene match: 7. CDR3 residues: CASSRRGGWSYEQYF. CDR3 sequence (DNA): TGTGCCAGCAGCCGACGGGGGGGATGGTCCTACGAGCAGTACTTC.

The rearrangement links TRBV7-2 to TRBJ2-3; D gene unclear. CDR3 size: 12 residues. Germline CDR1 reads SGHTA; CDR2 reads FQGNSA. Trimming shortened V by 0 bases and J by 14 bases, and 12 bases separated the two germline ends. DNA for the CDR3: TGTGCCAGCAGCTTAGCATCCACGACGGGGTATTTT. It codes for CASSLASTTGYF.

This sequence joins TRBV27 and TRBJ1-4; no reliable D call. Looked up from germline, CDR1 is MNHEY and CDR2 is SMNVEV (reference sequence). The CDR3 has 13 amino acids. The germline V and J ends were trimmed by 2 bases and 13 bases, with 14 bases remaining between them. The CDR3 spells CASSLNPAKGLFF. The CDR3 DNA reads TGTGCCAGCAGTTTAAATCCGGCCAAGGGACTGTTTTTT.

The chain joins TRBV9 to TRBJ2-1; 7 nucleotides align to TRBD2. The CDR3 covers 16 residues. Germline CDR1 and CDR2: SGDLS and YYNGEE. Losses at the gene ends were 2 bases for V and 2 bases for J; bases not matched to a gene: 7. The CDR3 bases are TGTGCCAGCAGCGTCAGTGGGAGGGGAACCTACAATGAGCAGTTCTTC. It specifies CASSVSGRGTYNEQFF.

CDR3: CASSFPARDYGYTF. CDR3 sequence (DNA): TGTGCCAGCAGCTTCCCGGCCAGGGACTATGGCTACACCTTC. The V call is TRBV7-9, the J call TRBJ1-2, with D maybe TRBD1 (5 bases). CDR1 and CDR2 (germline): SEHNR, FQNEAQ (reference sequence). The CDR3 contains 14 residues. Trimming took off 3 bases at V and 3 bases at J, with 11 bases between the two ends.

The rearrangement uses TRBV2 and TRBJ1-3, with D hard to call. The CDR3 is 16 residues long. CDR1 and CDR2 (germline): SNHLY, FYNNEI. V lost 2 bases and J lost 0, with 11 bases in between. CDR3 sequence reads: CASSEILRLSGNTIYF. The CDR3 nucleotides read TGTGCCAGCAGTGAAATTCTCAGGCTCTCTGGAAACACCATATATTTT.

This chain joins TRBV10-3 and TRBJ2-3; D may be TRBD1 (5 bases). CDR1 and CDR2 (germline): ENHRY, SYGVKD. The V and J ends lost 0 bases and 4 bases respectively, with 8 bases between them. The CDR3 is made up of 14 amino acids. The CDR3 sequence: CAISESTASDTQYF. In DNA, the CDR3 is TGTGCCATCAGTGAGTCGACAGCCTCAGATACGCAGTATTTT.

The chain couples TRBV30 to TRBJ2-2, with 12 bases that match TRBD2. The junction had 9 bases not matched to a gene; V was cut back by 1 base and J by 6 bases. From germline, CDR1 is GTSNPN and CDR2 SVGIG (reference sequence). The CDR3 is made up of 17 amino acids. The CDR3 reads CAWSETQGLAGSGELFF. As DNA, the CDR3 is TGTGCCTGGAGTGAGACACAAGGACTAGCGGGATCCGGGGAGCTGTTTTTT.

This chain uses TRBV6-5 with TRBJ2-7, with TRBD1 identical over 9 bases. This CDR3 is built from 15 residues. The germline V gene has CDR1 MNHEY and CDR2 SVGAGI. The V gene end was trimmed by 4 bases and the J gene end by 5 bases; junction bases not matched to a gene: 9. The CDR3 region has the DNA TGTGCCAGCAGTTTAACAGGGGGCTCTAGCCACGAGCAGTACTTC. This codes for CASSLTGGSSHEQYF.

The chain has TRBV5-8 and TRBJ1-1; D is ambiguous. The CDR3 totals 13 residues. V lost 1 base and J lost 5, with 9 bases in between. Germline V gene data show CDR1 as SGHTS and CDR2 as YDEGEE. The CDR3 is CASSLWGGTEAFF. The CDR3 coding sequence is TGTGCCAGCAGCTTGTGGGGTGGGACTGAAGCTTTCTTT.